The 25 T cell receptor beta chains listed next were all sequenced from one sample in a study of regulatory T cells in long-lasting Graves disease. Construction of the TCR beta libraries employed iRepertoire HTBI primers in conjunction with Arm-PCR of CDR3 regions. TCRdb re-called the multiplex PCR reads through MiXCR, storing one row per CDR3 protein. The sample shows roughly 420,000 distinct CDR3 sequences, 15% to 17% of them seen only once. Described time point: newly diagnosed GD, antithyroid drugs for less than 3 months. PBMC RNA was the source of the TCR library. Sequencing was performed on peripheral blood mononuclear cells (PBMCs), taken at new diagnosis, from a patient treated with antithyroid drugs. Source of these receptors: a female donor with Graves disease.

This clonotype was seen ten or more times. V is TRBV28 and J is TRBJ1-2; 9 bases fit TRBD1. This CDR3 has 15 amino acids. Germline assignment: CDR1 MDHEN and CDR2 SYDVKM. Trimming removed 2 bases from V and 14 bases from J; junction bases left unmatched: 15. DNA of the CDR3: TGTGCCAGCAGTTTACGCGGGACAGGGTCTCTCCAAGTTACCTTC. As protein: CASSLRGTGSLQVTF.

This clonotype was observed at least ten times. This chain connects TRBV20-1 to TRBJ1-1; tentatively, D is TRBD1 (6 bases). CDR3 size: 17 residues. V shed 5 bases and J shed 0 bases, with 22 bases lying between them. Per the germline V gene, CDR1 is DFQATT and CDR2 is SNEGSKA (reference sequence). CDR3 sequence (DNA): TGCAGTGCTGGAGGGGGGTTGGGGGCGAGAATGAACACTGAAGCTTTCTTT. Translating it yields CSAGGGLGARMNTEAFF.

Regarding this clonotype: This may arise from a read error, as a much more abundant clone is one base away. The rearrangement uses TRBV7-2 and TRBJ2-5; D is possibly TRBD2 (5 bases). Trimming cost V 8 bases and J 2 bases, with 15 bases left between them. Germline V CDR1 and CDR2: SGHTA, FQGNSA. CDR3 length: 14 residues. CDR3 nucleotide sequence: TGTGCCAGCGGCCCCACCCCGGGACAAGAGACCCAGTACTTC. Encoded protein: CASGPTPGQETQYF.

This clonotype was picked up many times. The chain uses TRBV5-6 and TRBJ2-3, with TRBD2 as a possible D gene (6 bases). CDR3 length: 15 amino acids. V shed 0 bases and J shed 5 bases, with 13 bases lying between them. Germline lookup yields CDR1 SGHDT and CDR2 YYEEEE. The CDR3 is CASSLGDLEVDTQYF. CDR3 DNA: TGTGCCAGCAGCTTGGGGGACTTGGAGGTAGATACGCAGTATTTT.

The chain joins TRBV19 to TRBJ1-5, with a tentative D call TRBD1 (5 bases). V lost 8 bases to trimming and J lost 1 base, with 6 bases between them. The CDR3 extends over 12 amino acids. The germline gives CDR1 LNHDA, CDR2 SQIVND (reference sequence). CDR3 sequence (DNA): TGTGCCAGTGGGGCGAGCAATCAGCCCCAGCATTTT. Residues: CASGASNQPQHF.

In this sample, this clonotype turned up many times. V and J are TRBV7-9 and TRBJ2-7; 7 nucleotides line up with TRBD1. The CDR3 contains 15 residues. Germline V gene lookup returns CDR1 SEHNR and CDR2 FQNEAQ (reference sequence). The V and J ends lost 7 bases and 1 base, in that order; junction bases with no gene match: 10. The CDR3 nucleotides read TGTGCCAGCATATCCCGACAGGGACCTTCCTACGAGCAGTACTTC. It is translated as CASISRQGPSYEQYF.

This clonotype was observed a handful of times. V usage is TRBV25-1 and J usage is TRBJ2-2; D remains unclear. Germline lookup yields CDR1 MGHDK and CDR2 SYGVNS. The CDR3 consists of 13 residues. V was shortened by 2 bases and J by 3 bases, with 4 bases between the two germline ends. Here the CDR3 DNA reads TGTGCCAGCAGTGAAGGGTACACCGGGGAGCTGTTTTTT. Translating it yields CASSEGYTGELFF.

This clonotype was seen many times. The rearrangement links TRBV9 to TRBJ2-3; 8 bases align to TRBD1. The length of the CDR3 is 15 residues. Germline-derived CDR1 and CDR2 are SGDLS and YYNGEE. Trimming cost V 2 bases and J 4 bases; bases outside gene matches: 6. In nucleotides, the CDR3 is TGTGCCAGCAGCGTTGAGGGACAGGCCCCAGATACGCAGTATTTT. Translation gives CASSVEGQAPDTQYF. Combining the CDR3 with reference TRBV9 and TRBJ2-3 gives the whole variable domain DSGVTQTPKHLITATGQRVTLRCSPRSGDLSVYWYQQSLDQGLQFLIQYYNGEERAKGNILERFSAQQFPDLHSELNLSSLELGDSALYFCASSVEGQAPDTQYFGPGTRLTVL.

This clonotype was observed many times. The chain couples TRBV5-5 to TRBJ1-3, with D possibly being TRBD1 (5 bases). Germline V lookup: CDR1 SGHKS, CDR2 YYEKEE (reference sequence). The CDR3 runs to 14 residues. V was trimmed by 4 bases and J by 1 base, leaving 9 bases between them. The CDR3: CASSGGDSGNTIYF. CDR3 DNA: TGTGCCAGCAGCGGAGGGGATTCTGGAAACACCATATATTTT.

This clonotype came up many times. The rearrangement links TRBV2 to TRBJ2-7, with a tentative D call TRBD2 (5 bases). Per the germline V gene, CDR1 is SNHLY and CDR2 is FYNNEI. The CDR3 has 14 amino acids. V lost 4 bases and J 4 bases, leaving 14 bases between the germline ends. CDR3 protein: CASSARSGPYEQYF. CDR3 in DNA: TGTGCCAGCAGTGCGCGCAGCGGACCTTACGAGCAGTACTTC.

This clonotype appeared once. It may be a read error: a sequence one base away is much more abundant. The V and J genes are TRBV7-2 and TRBJ1-1; no reliable D call. The CDR3 sequence is 13 residues long. Germline-derived CDR1 and CDR2 are SGHTA and FQGNSA. The DNA of the CDR3 is TGTGCCAGCATCCTGACACTGAACACTGAAGCTCTCTTT. Its translation: CASILTLNTEALF.

This clonotype has a count of ten or more. V is TRBV6-2 or TRBV6-3 and J is TRBJ2-7; D call uncertain. Germline loops: CDR1 MNHEY, CDR2 SVGEGT. V was shortened by 0 bases and J by 4 bases, with 7 bases between the two germline ends. CDR3 length equals 13 residues. CDR3 nucleotides: TGTGCCAGCAGTTACTCTCTGTTTTACGAGCAGTACTTC. Amino acids: CASSYSLFYEQYF.

This clonotype occurred many times. V gene TRBV20-1 combines with J gene TRBJ2-5, with D possibly being TRBD1 (5 bases). The V gene lost 5 bases and the J gene lost 1 base, with 11 bases spanning the gap. The germline gives CDR1 DFQATT, CDR2 SNEGSKA (reference sequence). CDR3 length: 13 amino acids. The chain's CDR3 is CSAQGMPQETQYF. The CDR3 bases are TGCAGTGCTCAGGGTATGCCCCAAGAGACCCAGTACTTC.

The genes are TRBV25-1 and TRBJ2-1; TRBD2 agrees at 9 bases. Germline values: CDR1 MGHDK, CDR2 SYGVNS. This CDR3 contains 15 residues. The V gene end was trimmed by 3 bases and the J gene end by 7 bases; junction bases not matched to a gene: 7. The CDR3 loop is CASSDPSGRRNEQFF. In nucleotides, the CDR3 is TGTGCCAGCAGTGACCCCAGCGGGAGGCGGAATGAGCAGTTCTTC.

By sample share, this clonotype is medium-sized. The chain is built from TRBV28 and TRBJ2-3; TRBD2 is a possible D gene (5 bases). Trimming stripped 4 bases from V and 4 bases from J, with 18 bases between. Germline V lookup: CDR1 MDHEN, CDR2 SYDVKM. The CDR3 totals 16 residues. CDR3 sequence reads: CASSSQKGAESDTQYF. CDR3 DNA: TGTGCCAGCAGTTCTCAAAAGGGAGCGGAGTCAGATACGCAGTATTTT. Full variable domain (missing parts from reference TRBV28 and TRBJ2-3): DVKVTQSSRYLVKRTGEKVFLECVQDMDHENMFWYRQDPGLGLRLIYFSYDVKMKEKGDIPEGYSVSREKKERFSLILESASTNQTSMYLCASSSQKGAESDTQYFGPGTRLTVL.

This clonotype occurred many times. The rearrangement joins TRBV14 to TRBJ1-1; TRBD1 is a possible D gene (6 bases). Looked up from germline, CDR1 is SGHDN and CDR2 is FVKESK. The CDR3 loop spans 15 amino acids. The V and J ends lost 2 bases and 10 bases respectively, with 20 bases between them. The CDR3 DNA sequence: TGTGCCAGCAGCCAATTGCTGATGCCGGGACACGCAGCTTTCTTT. It translates to CASSQLLMPGHAAFF. Full variable domain (remainder filled in from reference TRBV14 and TRBJ1-1): EAGVTQFPSHSVIEKGQTVTLRCDPISGHDNLYWYRRVMGKEIKFLLHFVKESKQDESGMPNNRFLAERTGGTYSTLKVQPAELEDSGVYFCASSQLLMPGHAAFFGQGTRLTVV.

This clonotype was seen only a few times. The chain is built from TRBV5-5 and TRBJ2-3; 7 bases agree with TRBD1. Germline trimming cut 4 bases from V and 4 bases from J; bases unmatched to any gene: 6. The CDR3 has 14 amino acids. CDR1 is SGHKS, CDR2 YYEKEE, per germline (reference sequence). For the CDR3, the DNA is TGTGCCAGCAGCCCGACCGGACAGGCAGATACGCAGTATTTT. It translates to CASSPTGQADTQYF.

The chain uses TRBV7-8 and TRBJ1-2; the D gene is possibly TRBD1 (5 bases). Trimming stripped 0 bases from V and 9 bases from J, with 8 bases between. CDR1 and CDR2 (germline): SGHVS, FQNEAQ. This CDR3 contains 12 residues. The CDR3 DNA reads TGTGCCAGCAGCTTAGCGCAGGGAAGCTACACCTTC. It specifies CASSLAQGSYTF.

This clonotype showed up many times. The chain combines TRBV19 with TRBJ2-7; 7 bases are a match to TRBD2. Germline CDR1 LNHDA, CDR2 SQIVND (reference sequence). With V trimmed by 6 bases and J by 2 bases, 10 bases remained unmatched. This CDR3 is 15 amino acids long. The DNA for the CDR3 is TGTGCCAGTAGCTATACTAGCGCCCCGACCTACGAGCAGTACTTC. Protein sequence: CASSYTSAPTYEQYF.

This clonotype was found many times. The chain combines TRBV29-1 with TRBJ1-1; possible D gene TRBD1, 5 bases. The germline V gene has CDR1 SQVTM and CDR2 ANQGSEA. The CDR3 runs 12 residues. Trimming stripped 2 bases from V and 4 bases from J, with 8 bases between. The CDR3 DNA sequence: TGCAGCGTTGAAACCGGGGGCACTGAAGCTTTCTTT. It is translated as CSVETGGTEAFF.

This clonotype was seen at least ten times. The chain has TRBV13 and TRBJ1-5; tentatively, D is TRBD1 (5 bases). Deletions cut 5 bases from V and 7 bases from J, with 15 bases between. The CDR3 totals 14 residues. The germline V gene encodes CDR1 PRHDT and CDR2 FYEKMQ (reference sequence). In DNA form, the CDR3 reads TGTGCCAGCAGCACTGGGACCCCCGGCCAGCCCCAGCATTTT. Translated: CASSTGTPGQPQHF.

This clonotype was detected many times. This sequence joins TRBV20-1 and TRBJ1-2, with unresolved D. V lost 0 bases, J lost 5 bases, and 10 bases lay in between. The CDR3 loop spans 13 amino acids. Germline V gene sequence: CDR1 DFQATT, CDR2 SNEGSKA (reference sequence). CDR3 region: CSARDLRSYGYTF. The CDR3 DNA is TGCAGTGCTAGAGATCTCCGCAGTTATGGCTACACCTTC.

The gene calls are TRBV6-2 or TRBV6-3 and TRBJ1-1, with D perhaps TRBD1 (6 bases). The germline gives CDR1 MNHEY, CDR2 SVGEGT. CDR3 length: 18 residues. V lost 6 bases, J lost 2 bases, and 25 bases lay in between. The CDR3 region is CASSPISRVDRRNTEAFF. The CDR3 bases are TGTGCCAGCAGCCCCATTTCGAGGGTGGACAGAAGAAACACTGAAGCTTTCTTT.

This chain connects TRBV27 to TRBJ1-4, with 8 bases matching TRBD1. This CDR3 comprises 15 residues. The V and J ends lost 2 bases and 8 bases, in that order; junction bases with no gene match: 7. Germline values: CDR1 MNHEY, CDR2 SMNVEV (reference sequence). In DNA, the CDR3 is TGTGCCAGCAGTTTACTCGGACAGGGAGAAGAAAAACTGTTTTTT. It codes for CASSLLGQGEEKLFF. The whole variable domain, remainder taken from reference TRBV27 and TRBJ1-4, is EAQVTQNPRYLITVTGKKLTVTCSQNMNHEYMSWYRQDPGLGLRQIYYSMNVEVTDKGDVPEGYKVSRKEKRNFPLILESPSPNQTSLYFCASSLLGQGEEKLFFGSGTQLSVL.

This clonotype was recorded many times. This chain uses TRBV7-3 with TRBJ2-1, with TRBD1 matching over 7 bases. Per germline, CDR1 SGHTA and CDR2 FQGTGA. With 5 bases clipped from V and 2 bases from J, the junction kept 6 bases outside the gene matches. This CDR3 contains 15 residues. CDR3 bases: TGTGCCAGCAGCATCACGGGACAGACCTACAATGAGCAGTTCTTC. As protein: CASSITGQTYNEQFF. The complete variable domain, with remaining parts taken from reference TRBV7-3 and TRBJ2-1, reads GAGVSQTPSNKVTEKGKYVELRCDPISGHTALYWYRQSLGQGPEFLIYFQGTGAADDSGLPNDRFFAVRPEGSVSTLKIQRTERGDSAVYLCASSITGQTYNEQFFGPGTRLTVL.